The clone carrying this TCR beta chain occurred a few times. Approximately 81 million PBMCs went into genomic DNA for unsorted samples. The length of the CDR3 is 14 residues. J was trimmed by 1 base and V by 3 bases; bases with no gene match: 2. Germline lookup yields CDR1 SGDLS and CDR2 YYNGEE. The unsorted PBMC replicate PCRs were performed with approximately 300 ng DNA, roughly 30,000 T cell genomes. Source study methods: Filtering differed for immunoSEQ, which gave only junction sequences without quality scores. Repertoires were generated with immunoSEQ multiplex PCR, while TCRdb's copy carries only in-frame clones and drops some. For V, J and clone size, that table is used; D and trimming come from the DNA. The sample contains approximately 500,000 clones, around four fifths of which appear only once. The data are from a study of shared clonotypes between healthy human individuals.

The source of this sequence is a woman aged 40 to 50 in good health. Some clones in this sample may be carry-over from other donors' samples. The chain uses TRBV9 and TRBJ1-1; 8 nucleotides line up with TRBD1. The sample consisted of PBMCs. CDR3 in amino acids: CASSGGTGNTEAFF. DNA of the CDR3: TGTGCCAGCAGCGGAGGGACAGGGAACACTGAAGCTTTCTTT.